This TCR beta chain derives from a study of blood T cells in healthy people across ages. With a J-beta primer mix and a sample-barcoded 5' primer, a second PCR ran about 6 to 11 cycles. TCRdb reanalysed the 5' RACE reads using MiXCR and keeps one entry per CDR3 protein. In the table there are some 640,000 distinct CDR3 sequences, approximately 49% of which are singletons. Germline CDR1 ENHRY, CDR2 SYGVKD. The CDR3 extends over 13 amino acids. With 4 bases removed from V and 4 bases from J, the gap between germline ends came to 8 bases. The receptor comes from a woman aged 60-75 years in good health. The V and J genes are TRBV10-3 and TRBJ1-5; tentatively, D is TRBD1 (5 bases). Input material: blood. The CDR3 bases are TGTGCCATCAGTGGTTGGGGGAATCAGCCCCAGCATTTT. Translated: CAISGWGNQPQHF.